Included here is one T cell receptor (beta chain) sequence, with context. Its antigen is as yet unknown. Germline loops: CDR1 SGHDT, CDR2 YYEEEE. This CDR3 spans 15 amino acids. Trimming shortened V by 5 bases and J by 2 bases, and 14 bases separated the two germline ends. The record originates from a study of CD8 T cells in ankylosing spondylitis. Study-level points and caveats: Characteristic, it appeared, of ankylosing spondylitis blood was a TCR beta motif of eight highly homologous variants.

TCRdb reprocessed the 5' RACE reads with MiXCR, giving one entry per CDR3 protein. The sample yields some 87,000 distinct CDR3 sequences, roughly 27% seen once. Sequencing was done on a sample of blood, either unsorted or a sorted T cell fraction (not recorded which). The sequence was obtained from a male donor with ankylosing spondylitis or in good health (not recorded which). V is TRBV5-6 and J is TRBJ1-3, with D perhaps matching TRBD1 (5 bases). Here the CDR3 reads CASRIESGPGNTIYF. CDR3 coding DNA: TGTGCCAGCAGGATCGAATCAGGGCCTGGAAACACCATATATTTT.